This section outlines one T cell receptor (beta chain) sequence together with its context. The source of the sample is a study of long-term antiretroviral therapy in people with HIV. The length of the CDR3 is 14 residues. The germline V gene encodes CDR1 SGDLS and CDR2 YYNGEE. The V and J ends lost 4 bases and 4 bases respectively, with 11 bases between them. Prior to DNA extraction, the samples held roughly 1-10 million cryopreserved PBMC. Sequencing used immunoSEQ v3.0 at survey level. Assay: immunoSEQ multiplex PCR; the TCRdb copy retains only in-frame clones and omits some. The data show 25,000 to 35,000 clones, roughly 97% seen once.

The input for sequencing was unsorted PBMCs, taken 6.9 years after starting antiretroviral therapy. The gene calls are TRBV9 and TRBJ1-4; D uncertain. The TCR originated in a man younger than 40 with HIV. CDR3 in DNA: TGTGCCAGCAGCTCAACGGCCTATAATGAAAAACTGTTTTTT. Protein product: CASSSTAYNEKLFF.